This record covers a single T cell receptor beta chain. These data are taken from a study of blood T cell repertoires in COVID-19. Study details: Acute-phase and convalescent COVID-19 samples originated in the United States, Italy and Spain. T cells, B-cell-depleted T cells, or PBMCs provided the cDNA or gDNA that served as material.

Trimming left V 5 bases short and J 7 bases short, with 10 bases between. From germline, CDR1 is SGDLS and CDR2 YYNGEE. The CDR3 sequence is 12 residues long. As handled by the study authors: Researchers report that nucleated cell counts were estimated from reference gene primer amplification. TCRdb's table, derived via immunoSEQ multiplex PCR, lists solely in-frame clones and lacks some. The V and J calls and clone size come from that table; D and trimming were worked out from the DNA. This sample has approximately 45,000 clones, with around 75% found just once. The sequence came from an elderly man with acute or convalescent COVID-19. What was sequenced was peripheral blood. The chain employs TRBV9 and TRBJ2-1; D gene unclear. The CDR3, as DNA: TGTGCCAGCAGGTCTAATGATAATGAGCAGTTCTTC. This sequence encodes CASRSNDNEQFF.